The sample holds one count of the clone carrying this TCR beta chain. What it binds is unknown. The protocol was immunoSEQ multiplex PCR, while the TCRdb copy is restricted to in-frame clones and leaves out a portion. The table shows over 110,000 clones, with 86% occurring only once. The entry originates in a study of Ad26.COV2.S vaccination and SARS-CoV-2 variants. Study outcomes and limitations: Non-spike TCR breadth showed similarity between vaccine and placebo recipients. Placebo recipients had lower spike-specific TCR breadth than vaccine recipients. Assessments of TCR breadth and depth may have underestimated the total T cell responses. After vaccination, substantial breadth of spike-specific CD8+ and CD4+ responses was reported.

The sequence derives from a human donor who had recovered from COVID-19. This material consisted of peripheral blood, taken after recovery from COVID-19.

CDR3 residues: CASSFRFSNTEAFF. As DNA, the CDR3 is TGTGCCAGCAGTTTTAGATTTTCGAACACTGAAGCTTTCTTT. This sequence joins TRBV6-5 and TRBJ1-1; no clear D. This CDR3 comprises 14 residues. V was clipped by 4 bases and J by 1 base, with 10 bases between them. Germline V lookup: CDR1 MNHEY, CDR2 SVGAGI.